The 19 T cell receptor beta chains presented below share a single source sample, sequenced in a study of beta chain features in type 1 diabetes. Reverse transcribing all isolated RNA meant expressed TCRB transcripts were sequenced. Assay used: immunoSEQ multiplex PCR; TCRdb lists only in-frame clones, some missing. The sample comprises 330,000 or so clones, roughly 21% of which are singletons, and under 0.055% rests with the top ten. Sequenced input: naive CD4+ T cells from blood. All receptors come from a woman between 18 and 29 years old in good health.

The CDR3 DNA reads as TGTGCCAGCTCACCACCGCGCCCCGGGGGTGAAAAACTGTTTTTT. Translating it yields CASSPPRPGGEKLFF. The chain recombines TRBV18 with TRBJ1-4; possible D gene TRBD1, 5 bases. The CDR3 is 15 amino acids. Between the trimmed V and J ends, which lost 0 bases and 7 bases, there was a span of 12 bases. The germline V gene encodes CDR1 KGHSH and CDR2 LQKENI.

J is TRBJ2-3 and V is TRBV5-6; 13 nucleotides align to TRBD2. The junction had 4 bases not matched to a gene; V was cut back by 4 bases and J by 2 bases. Looked up from germline, CDR1 is SGHDT and CDR2 is YYEEEE. This CDR3 comprises 16 residues. The CDR3 DNA reads as TGTGCCAGCAGCGGCGGGACTAGCGGGGTCACAGATACGCAGTATTTT. Translated: CASSGGTSGVTDTQYF.

In its sample, this clone was seen a few times. The chain joins TRBV30 to TRBJ1-1, with no clear D. Per germline, CDR1 GTSNPN and CDR2 SVGIG (reference sequence). The CDR3 is 13 amino acids. V lost 3 bases, J lost 0 bases, and 8 bases lay in between. In DNA form, the CDR3 reads TGTGCCTGGAGCTCACAGATGAACACTGAAGCTTTCTTT. This encodes CAWSSQMNTEAFF. The full variable domain, its missing parts supplied by reference TRBV30 and TRBJ1-1, is SQTIHQWPATLVQPVGSPLSLECTVEGTSNPNLYWYRQAAGRGLQLLFYSVGIGQISSEVPQNLSASRPQDRQFILSSKKLLLSDSGFYLCAWSSQMNTEAFFGQGTRLTVV.

This clone was recorded a few times. The rearrangement joins TRBV29-1 to TRBJ2-1; 9 positions match TRBD1. V shed 7 bases and J 6 bases; nucleotides not matched to a gene: 7. Germline CDR1 reads SQVTM; CDR2 reads ANQGSEA. The CDR3 length is 13 residues. The CDR3 is CSASGQGGNEQFF. The CDR3 region has the DNA TGCAGCGCCTCGGGACAGGGAGGCAATGAGCAGTTCTTC.

V and J are TRBV29-1 and TRBJ1-4; D unresolved. The CDR3 sequence is 13 residues long. Trimming took 6 bases from V and 7 from J, leaving 15 bases between them. CDR1 is SQVTM and CDR2 is ANQGSEA in the germline V gene. The CDR3 DNA sequence: TGCAGCGTCGAGGGATCCTATGGTGAAAAACTGTTTTTT. It codes for CSVEGSYGEKLFF.

This clone has more than one count but fewer than ten. This chain joins TRBV29-1 and TRBJ2-7; 7 bases line up with TRBD1. Trimming cost V 2 bases and J 3 bases; bases outside gene matches: 1. Germline loops: CDR1 SQVTM, CDR2 ANQGSEA. The CDR3 length is 12 residues. The CDR3 sequence: CSVETGDYEQYF. The CDR3 coding sequence is TGCAGCGTTGAAACAGGGGACTACGAGCAGTACTTC.

The rearrangement uses TRBV19 and TRBJ1-5, with unresolved D. The germline CDR1 and CDR2 sequences are LNHDA and SQIVND (reference sequence). The ends were cut back, 9 bases at V and 6 bases at J, with 18 bases in the middle. This CDR3 contains 14 residues. The DNA for the CDR3 is TGTGCCAGCCTAAGTGCCACCGCCGGTCAGCCCCAGCATTTT. The encoded protein is CASLSATAGQPQHF.

The sample holds a few counts of this clone. The V gene is TRBV6-1, the J gene TRBJ2-1; the match to TRBD2 covers 9 bases. The germline V gene encodes CDR1 MNHNS and CDR2 SASEGT. There are 15 residues in the CDR3. Trimming took 9 bases from V and 4 from J; bases not matched to a gene: 10. The CDR3 spells CASGPSGMKYNEQFF. Written as DNA, the CDR3 is TGTGCCAGTGGACCTAGCGGGATGAAGTACAATGAGCAGTTCTTC.

The chain uses TRBV5-4 and TRBJ2-2, with 8 bases matching TRBD1. This CDR3 is 14 amino acids long. Trimming removed 3 bases from V and 6 bases from J; junction bases left unmatched: 4. Germline values: CDR1 SGHNT, CDR2 YYREEE (reference sequence). This CDR3 is CASSSMTGAGELFF. The CDR3 DNA reads as TGTGCCAGCAGCTCGATGACAGGGGCCGGGGAGCTGTTTTTT.

The chain joins TRBV7-9 to TRBJ2-7, with D possibly TRBD1 on 6 matching bases. This CDR3 spans 13 amino acids. Germline CDR1 and CDR2: SEHNR and FQNEAQ (reference sequence). V lost 7 bases to trimming and J lost 3 bases, with 13 bases between them. The DNA of the CDR3 is TGTGCCAGCACCCCGAGAGGGGGCTACGAGCAGTACTTC. It is translated as CASTPRGGYEQYF. Drawing the rest from reference TRBV7-9 and TRBJ2-7, the complete variable domain is DTGVSQNPRHKITKRGQNVTFRCDPISEHNRLYWYRQTLGQGPEFLTYFQNEAQLEKSRLLSDRFSAERPKGSFSTLEIQRTEQGDSAMYLCASTPRGGYEQYFGPGTRLTVT.

This clone was detected a few times. J is TRBJ1-2 and V is TRBV4-3; unclear D gene. CDR3 size: 13 residues. From germline, CDR1 is LGHNA and CDR2 YSLEER. V lost 0 bases and J 2 bases, leaving 4 bases between the germline ends. The CDR3 protein is CASSQDRNYGYTF. In DNA form, the CDR3 reads TGCGCCAGCAGCCAAGATCGGAACTATGGCTACACCTTC.

The chain links TRBV5-6 to TRBJ1-5; 7 bases align to TRBD1. The V and J ends lost 0 bases and 1 base, in that order; junction bases with no gene match: 1. The CDR3 has 15 amino acids. Germline lookup yields CDR1 SGHDT and CDR2 YYEEEE. The CDR3 nucleotides are TGTGCCAGCAGCTTGGTCAGGGGGAGCAATCAGCCCCAGCATTTT. It codes for CASSLVRGSNQPQHF. The complete variable domain, with remaining parts taken from reference TRBV5-6 and TRBJ1-5, reads DAGVTQSPTHLIKTRGQQVTLRCSPKSGHDTVSWYQQALGQGPQFIFQYYEEEERQRGNFPDRFSGHQFPNYSSELNVNALLLGDSALYLCASSLVRGSNQPQHFGDGTRLSIL.

This clone was picked up a small number of times. The J gene is TRBJ1-1, the V gene TRBV19; D possibly corresponds to TRBD1 (5 bases). This CDR3 has 14 amino acids. Germline CDR1 is LNHDA and CDR2 is SQIVND (reference sequence). The germline V and J ends were trimmed by 4 bases and 1 base, with 10 bases remaining between them. CDR3 DNA: TGTGCCAGTAGTAGGATAGACAGGAACACTGAAGCTTTCTTT. Translating it yields CASSRIDRNTEAFF.

This clone was seen only once. V usage is TRBV30 and J usage is TRBJ1-5; D might be TRBD1 (5 bases). The CDR3 contains 13 residues. V lost 5 bases and J 5 bases, leaving 13 bases between the germline ends. The germline V gene has CDR1 GTSNPN and CDR2 SVGIG (reference sequence). The chain's CDR3 is CAWGVGRDQPQHF. Here the CDR3 DNA reads TGTGCCTGGGGGGTGGGGCGAGATCAGCCCCAGCATTTT.

This chain links TRBV18 with TRBJ2-2; D is perhaps TRBD2 (6 bases). Germline CDR1 and CDR2: KGHSH and LQKENI. CDR3 length: 14 amino acids. V lost 4 bases and J 1 base, leaving 7 bases between the germline ends. The CDR3 spells CASSRLENTGELFF. The CDR3 bases are TGTGCCAGCTCACGACTAGAGAACACCGGGGAGCTGTTTTTT.

This chain joins TRBV7-2 and TRBJ2-7, with a tentative D call TRBD2 (5 bases). Germline CDR1 is SGHTA and CDR2 is FQGNSA. The CDR3 has 15 residues. The V gene lost 1 base and the J gene lost 6 bases, with 16 bases spanning the gap. CDR3 in DNA: TGTGCCAGCAGCTTAGACCCTAGCTTTCGTGGCGAGCAGTACTTC. It codes for CASSLDPSFRGEQYF.

This clone was recorded a few times. Other nucleotide sequences in the sample specify the same CDR3. J is TRBJ2-5 and V is TRBV20-1; 7 bases map to TRBD1. The CDR3 length is 11 residues. From germline, CDR1 is DFQATT and CDR2 SNEGSKA (reference sequence). V was clipped by 6 bases and J by 4 bases; unmatched bases: 2. This CDR3 is CSAYRGETQYF. DNA for the CDR3: TGCAGTGCGTACAGGGGAGAGACCCAGTACTTC.

V is TRBV18 and J is TRBJ2-5; 8 bases fit TRBD2. CDR1 KGHSH and CDR2 LQKENI come from the germline V gene. Germline trimming cut 0 bases from V and 3 bases from J; bases unmatched to any gene: 3. The CDR3 length is 15 residues. CDR3 in amino acids: CASSPPGAGEETQYF. DNA of the CDR3: TGTGCCAGCTCACCACCAGGAGCGGGAGAAGAGACCCAGTACTTC.

This clone has a handful of counts. CDR3 sequence: CASSPHPGNEQFF. In nucleotides, the CDR3 is TGTGCCAGCAGCCCCCACCCGGGCAATGAGCAGTTCTTC. The chain employs TRBV7-9 and TRBJ2-1; D call uncertain. The CDR3 loop spans 13 amino acids. V was pared by 5 bases and J by 6 bases, with 11 bases between. Germline assignment: CDR1 SEHNR and CDR2 FQNEAQ (reference sequence).